Included here is one TCR beta chain sequence, with context. The CDR3 sequence is 13 residues long. Germline V gene data show CDR1 as ENHRY and CDR2 as SYGVKD. The V end was cut by 0 bases, the J end by 8 bases, with 10 bases between. Repertoires were generated with immunoSEQ multiplex PCR, while TCRdb's copy carries only in-frame clones and drops some. The table lists tens of thousands of clones, under 95% of them singletons, with around 2.5% in the top ten. The record originates from a study of PD-1 blockade in classical Hodgkin lymphoma. Time point indicated: newly diagnosed, previously untreated cHL patient sample.

The sequenced material came from peripheral blood mononuclear cells (PBMCs). The rearrangement links TRBV10-3 to TRBJ1-1; D possibly corresponds to TRBD1 (5 bases). The receptor comes from a human donor with classical Hodgkin lymphoma. The CDR3 nucleotides read TGTGCCATCAGTGAGTCTACAGCAGGGGAAGCTTTCTTT. Protein: CAISESTAGEAFF.